The 32 T cell receptor beta chains listed next were all sequenced from one sample in a study of shared clonotypes between healthy human individuals (dated by TCRdb to about 2020). Receptors were amplified or captured by the immunoSEQ multiplex PCR assay. TCRdb retrieved this table from immuneACCESS and kept in-frame rearrangements only. Not all clones are present; in checked studies, unresolved V genes account for under half, and no reason is known for the remainder. The sample contains under 2,500,000 clones, about 94% of them found a single time. The ten largest clones capture around 0.13% of the sample. Sequences were obtained from naive CD4+ T cells sorted from blood. The cell subset or site label here, explained by the study, means: CD45RA+ positively selected. These receptors all stem from a man younger than 30 in good health.

The chain uses TRBV11-2 and TRBJ2-7; 10 bases map to TRBD2. J lost 7 bases, V lost 5 bases, and 5 bases had no gene match. The CDR3 has 13 residues. The germline gives CDR1 SGHAT, CDR2 FQNNGV. CDR3 loop: CASSLAGAREQYF. The CDR3 region has the DNA TGTGCCAGCAGCCTAGCGGGAGCACGGGAGCAGTACTTC. The variable domain in full, completed from reference TRBV11-2 and TRBJ2-7, reads EAGVAQSPRYKIIEKRQSVAFWCNPISGHATLYWYQQILGQGPKLLIQFQNNGVVDDSQLPKDRFSAERLKGVDSTLKIQPAKLEDSAVYLCASSLAGAREQYFGPGTRLTVT.

The rearrangement joins TRBV6-6 to TRBJ2-3; 7 bases fit TRBD2. CDR1 and CDR2 (germline): MNHNY, SVGAGI (reference sequence). Trimming cost V 10 bases and J 3 bases; bases outside gene matches: 10. The CDR3 consists of 14 residues. The CDR3 region has the DNA TGTGCCACCTCCGGGGGGTTGGGAACAGATACGCAGTATTTT. Its translation is CATSGGLGTDTQYF.

This clone was picked up one time. The genes are TRBV18 and TRBJ1-1; possibly TRBD1 for D (5 bases). V shed 6 bases and J shed 2 bases, with 13 bases lying between them. CDR1 is KGHSH and CDR2 is LQKENI in the germline V gene. CDR3 length: 14 residues. The DNA of the CDR3 is TGTGCCAGCTCTTCCGGGACCCCCAACACTGAAGCTTTCTTT. It codes for CASSSGTPNTEAFF.

For the CDR3, the DNA is TGCAGCGTTTTGGAGTATGAGCAGTTCTTC. Translated, it gives CSVLEYEQFF. This sequence joins TRBV29-1 and TRBJ2-1; D ambiguous. Germline CDR1 reads SQVTM; CDR2 reads ANQGSEA. This CDR3 contains 10 residues. V lost 5 bases, J lost 8 bases, and 7 bases lay in between.

V gene TRBV30 combines with J gene TRBJ2-5; D may correspond to TRBD1 or TRBD2 (5 bases each). From germline, CDR1 is GTSNPN and CDR2 SVGIG (reference sequence). Trimming cost V 1 base and J 0 bases, with 12 bases left between them. The CDR3 totals 15 residues. The CDR3 DNA reads TGTGCCTGGAGTGGGGGCAGGGAGTACCAAGAGACCCAGTACTTC. As protein: CAWSGGREYQETQYF.

V gene TRBV7-9 combines with J gene TRBJ2-7; 7 nucleotides line up with TRBD1. The V gene's germline CDR1 is SEHNR and CDR2 FQNEAQ (reference sequence). CDR3 length equals 15 residues. J lost 3 bases, V lost 2 bases, and 7 bases had no gene match. CDR3 in amino acids: CASSLNEAGGYEQYF. DNA of the CDR3: TGTGCCAGCAGCTTAAATGAGGCAGGGGGCTACGAGCAGTACTTC. The entire variable domain, with the rest obtained from reference TRBV7-9 and TRBJ2-7, is as follows: DTGVSQNPRHKITKRGQNVTFRCDPISEHNRLYWYRQTLGQGPEFLTYFQNEAQLEKSRLLSDRFSAERPKGSFSTLEIQRTEQGDSAMYLCASSLNEAGGYEQYFGPGTRLTVT.

This chain uses TRBV27 with TRBJ2-2, with 9 bases aligning to TRBD2. The CDR3 loop spans 15 amino acids. Looked up from germline, CDR1 is MNHEY and CDR2 is SMNVEV (reference sequence). Losses at the gene ends were 4 bases for V and 2 bases for J; bases not matched to a gene: 2. CDR3 bases: TGTGCCAGCAGTTCGGGACTAGCTAACACCGGGGAGCTGTTTTTT. As protein: CASSSGLANTGELFF.

J is TRBJ2-7 and V is TRBV25-1; D uncertain. Deletions cut 3 bases from V and 1 base from J, with 10 bases between. Germline V gene lookup returns CDR1 MGHDK and CDR2 SYGVNS. The CDR3 is made up of 14 amino acids. The CDR3 is CASSDPPRSYEQYF. The CDR3, as DNA: TGTGCCAGCAGTGATCCGCCCAGGTCCTACGAGCAGTACTTC.

This clone was observed a handful of times. The rearrangement links TRBV7-3 to TRBJ1-1; D is unclear. This CDR3 region has 13 residues. Trimming cost V 5 bases and J 0 bases, with 7 bases left between them. The germline V gene encodes CDR1 SGHTA and CDR2 FQGTGA. In DNA, the CDR3 is TGTGCCAGCAGCATGAACATGAACACTGAAGCTTTCTTT. Its translation is CASSMNMNTEAFF.

The V gene is TRBV5-1, the J gene TRBJ2-7; D perhaps matches TRBD1 (6 bases). The CDR3 loop spans 17 amino acids. Germline V lookup: CDR1 SGHRS, CDR2 YFSETQ. Trimming took 1 base from V and 3 from J, leaving 20 bases between them. The CDR3 bases are TGCGCCAGCAGCTTGACCGCCCCCCTTACAGGGTACTACGAGCAGTACTTC. This codes for CASSLTAPLTGYYEQYF. The full variable domain, in which reference TRBV5-1 and TRBJ2-7 provide the parts outside the CDR3, is KAGVTQTPRYLIKTRGQQVTLSCSPISGHRSVSWYQQTPGQGLQFLFEYFSETQRNKGNFPGRFSGRQFSNSRSEMNVSTLELGDSALYLCASSLTAPLTGYYEQYFGPGTRLTVT.

The chain has TRBV12-2 and TRBJ2-1. TRBV12-2 is given as a pseudogene. This CDR3 comprises 17 residues. The CDR3 protein is CASRWGGGQGSYNEQFF. DNA of the CDR3: TGTGCAAGTCGCTGGGGTGGAGGACAAGGCTCCTACAATGAGCAGTTCTTC.

This sequence joins TRBV28 and TRBJ1-4; no definite D call. Per germline, CDR1 MDHEN and CDR2 SYDVKM. V lost 3 bases to trimming and J lost 8 bases, with 16 bases between them. This CDR3 contains 15 residues. The CDR3 region is CASSLERVGDEKLFF. Here the CDR3 DNA reads TGTGCCAGCAGTTTGGAGAGGGTCGGCGACGAAAAACTGTTTTTT.

The chain recombines TRBV27 with TRBJ2-1; a possible D gene is TRBD1 (5 bases). V was trimmed by 8 bases and J by 4 bases, leaving 15 bases between them. The CDR3 is 14 residues long. CDR1 and CDR2 (germline): MNHEY, SMNVEV (reference sequence). In DNA, the CDR3 is TGTGCCAGCTGGGGCGGCAGGCTGTACAATGAGCAGTTCTTC. It translates to CASWGGRLYNEQFF.

This clone was recorded once. V gene TRBV5-6 combines with J gene TRBJ1-1, with D uncertain. Germline CDR1 and CDR2: SGHDT and YYEEEE. The CDR3 loop spans 13 amino acids. The V and J ends lost 4 bases and 1 base respectively, with 8 bases between them. The CDR3 here is CASSLRKNTEAFF. The CDR3, as DNA: TGTGCCAGCAGCCTTAGGAAGAACACTGAAGCTTTCTTT.

This chain joins TRBV19 and TRBJ2-7; D not certain. V was shortened by 4 bases and J by 2 bases, with 15 bases between the two germline ends. CDR1 and CDR2 from the germline V gene are LNHDA and SQIVND (reference sequence). This CDR3 comprises 15 residues. Here the CDR3 DNA reads TGTGCCAGTAGTACAAGCCTACTTGGGGCCTACGAGCAGTACTTC. It translates to CASSTSLLGAYEQYF.

This clone was detected only once. The chain links TRBV15 to TRBJ1-1; D call uncertain. Trimming removed 0 bases at V and 10 bases at J, with 12 bases between. The germline gives CDR1 LNHNV, CDR2 YYDKDF (reference sequence). The CDR3 is 13 residues long. The CDR3 here is CATSREERAPAFF. Here the CDR3 DNA reads TGTGCCACCAGCAGAGAAGAGAGGGCGCCAGCTTTCTTT.

In regard to this clone: The junction departs from the called germline gene at one end, perhaps through a read error. V and J are TRBV7-7 and TRBJ2-3, with D perhaps matching TRBD2 (5 bases). Germline V gene sequence: CDR1 SSHAT, CDR2 FNYEAQ (reference sequence). The CDR3 has 13 amino acids. DNA for the CDR3: TGTGCTAGCAGCCTTAGCGGCACAGATACGCAGTATTTT. It codes for CASSLSGTDTQYF.

The chain carries TRBV7-9 and TRBJ1-5, with 7 bases fitting TRBD1. Trimming removed 5 bases from V and 3 bases from J; junction bases left unmatched: 13. This CDR3 has 17 residues. CDR1 is SEHNR, CDR2 FQNEAQ, per germline (reference sequence). CDR3 protein: CASSPEVGQAINQPQHF. CDR3 sequence (DNA): TGTGCCAGCAGCCCCGAGGTAGGACAGGCAATCAATCAGCCCCAGCATTTT.

The chain combines TRBV10-1 with TRBJ2-2; 7 bases match TRBD1. With 4 bases clipped from V and 4 bases from J, the junction kept 6 bases outside the gene matches. This CDR3 comprises 15 residues. CDR1 and CDR2 from the germline V gene are WNHNN and SYGVQD (reference sequence). In DNA, the CDR3 is TGCGCCAGCAGTGTGAGACAGGGATCCACCGGGGAGCTGTTTTTT. This encodes CASSVRQGSTGELFF.

V gene TRBV29-1 combines with J gene TRBJ2-6; D gene ambiguous. Deletions cut 4 bases from V and 1 base from J, with 5 bases between. CDR1 and CDR2 from the germline V gene are SQVTM and ANQGSEA. The CDR3 contains 13 residues. This CDR3 reads CSVGPSGANVLTF. CDR3 sequence (DNA): TGCAGCGTTGGTCCTTCTGGGGCCAACGTCCTGACTTTC. Using reference TRBV29-1 and TRBJ2-6 for the parts outside the CDR3, the full variable domain is SAVISQKPSRDICQRGTSLTIQCQVDSQVTMMFWYRQQPGQSLTLIATANQGSEATYESGFVIDKFPISRPNLTFSTLTVSNMSPEDSSIYLCSVGPSGANVLTFGAGSRLTVL.

The chain recombines TRBV30 with TRBJ1-1; D not certain. V was shortened by 7 bases and J by 3 bases, with 15 bases between the two germline ends. This CDR3 contains 13 residues. Germline CDR1 is GTSNPN and CDR2 is SVGIG (reference sequence). The CDR3 DNA is TGTGCCTCCCAATGGGCCCTGGACACTGAAGCTTTCTTT. This encodes CASQWALDTEAFF.

J is TRBJ2-7 and V is TRBV28; 15 positions match TRBD2. CDR1 MDHEN and CDR2 SYDVKM come from the germline V gene. This CDR3 is 14 amino acids long. Trimming removed 6 bases from V and 6 bases from J; junction bases left unmatched: 3. This CDR3 is CASRRTSGGAEQYF. The CDR3 coding sequence is TGTGCCAGCAGGCGGACTAGCGGGGGGGCCGAGCAGTACTTC.

With respect to this clone: The germline gene is not matched at one end of the junction; a read error may be the cause. This sequence joins TRBV7-7 and TRBJ2-2; perhaps TRBD1 as D (5 bases). CDR3 length equals 14 residues. CDR1 is SSHAT and CDR2 is FNYEAQ in the germline V gene (reference sequence). DNA of the CDR3: TGTGCTAGCAGCTTAGCTAGGGGCACCGGGGAGCTGTTTTTT. Protein sequence: CASSLARGTGELFF.

The chain has TRBV2 and TRBJ2-7; TRBD1 might be the D (6 bases). The CDR3 has 13 residues. The germline V gene encodes CDR1 SNHLY and CDR2 FYNNEI. The germline V and J ends were trimmed by 10 bases and 2 bases, with 15 bases remaining between them. The CDR3 is CATSRTATYEQYF. The CDR3 coding sequence is TGTGCCACCTCTCGGACAGCTACCTACGAGCAGTACTTC.

The chain carries TRBV19 and TRBJ1-2; TRBD1 agrees at 8 bases. V lost 2 bases and J lost 0; bases outside the gene matches: 11. The germline CDR1 and CDR2 sequences are LNHDA and SQIVND (reference sequence). This CDR3 comprises 18 residues. The CDR3 region is CASSIRLGDRGTNYGYTF. The CDR3 bases are TGTGCCAGTAGTATACGATTAGGCGACAGGGGCACTAACTATGGCTACACCTTC.

This chain connects TRBV28 to TRBJ2-5; D is uncertain. The V end lost 6 bases, the J end lost 5 bases, and 13 bases lay between the germline ends. The germline V gene encodes CDR1 MDHEN and CDR2 SYDVKM. The CDR3 is made up of 13 amino acids. CDR3: CASRQTPGETQYF. In nucleotides, the CDR3 is TGTGCCAGCAGGCAGACCCCTGGGGAGACCCAGTACTTC.

The chain is built from TRBV30 and TRBJ2-7, with D perhaps TRBD2 (6 bases). This CDR3 spans 17 amino acids. The germline V gene encodes CDR1 GTSNPN and CDR2 SVGIG (reference sequence). The V gene lost 2 bases and the J gene lost 2 bases, with 22 bases spanning the gap. The CDR3 DNA reads as TGTGCCTGGAGTCCCTCGCGGTGGGCGGGGAGGCCCTACGAGCAGTACTTC. Translating gives CAWSPSRWAGRPYEQYF.

This chain joins TRBV5-1 and TRBJ2-7; 11 positions match TRBD2. CDR1 SGHRS and CDR2 YFSETQ come from the germline V gene. Trimming at V came to 4 bases and at J to 5 bases, leaving 8 bases not matched to a gene. CDR3 length: 15 residues. The chain's CDR3 is CASSRIPGLADEQYF. Here the CDR3 DNA reads TGCGCCAGCAGCCGGATCCCGGGACTAGCGGACGAGCAGTACTTC.

With respect to this clone: Other DNA sequences in this specimen translate into the identical CDR3. The chain couples TRBV28 to TRBJ1-1, with D possibly matching TRBD1 (5 bases). The CDR3 spans 13 residues. V lost 4 bases and J 1 base, leaving 7 bases between the germline ends. In germline, CDR1 is MDHEN, CDR2 SYDVKM. CDR3 protein: CASSSGQNTEAFF. DNA of the CDR3: TGTGCCAGCAGTTCAGGACAGAACACTGAAGCTTTCTTT.

This chain connects TRBV29-1 to TRBJ1-2, with D possibly being TRBD1 (5 bases). Germline CDR1 and CDR2: SQVTM and ANQGSEA. Trimming took off 6 bases at V and 5 bases at J, with 16 bases between the two ends. The CDR3 sequence is 13 residues long. The CDR3 nucleotides read TGCAGCGTAGATCTTCAGGGAAGGTATGGCTACACCTTC. Protein: CSVDLQGRYGYTF.

This chain uses TRBV29-1 with TRBJ2-7; possibly TRBD1 for D (7 bases). The CDR3 extends over 14 amino acids. Germline CDR1 and CDR2: SQVTM and ANQGSEA. The CDR3 DNA sequence: TGCATAGAGGAGGGGGCTCGACTCTCCCTGGGGCAGTACTTC. It codes for CIEEGARLSLGQYF.

Details on this clone: Different DNA sequences within this sample yield the same CDR3. DNA for the CDR3: TGTGCCTGGAGTGAGAGGAACGAGCAGTACTTC. Its protein is CAWSERNEQYF. This rearrangement joins TRBV30 to TRBJ2-7; D is unresolved. Trimming shortened V by 1 base and J by 5 bases, and 6 bases separated the two germline ends. The V gene's germline CDR1 is GTSNPN and CDR2 SVGIG (reference sequence). This CDR3 comprises 11 residues. The entire variable domain, with the rest obtained from reference TRBV30 and TRBJ2-7, is as follows: SQTIHQWPATLVQPVGSPLSLECTVEGTSNPNLYWYRQAAGRGLQLLFYSVGIGQISSEVPQNLSASRPQDRQFILSSKKLLLSDSGFYLCAWSERNEQYFGPGTRLTVT.